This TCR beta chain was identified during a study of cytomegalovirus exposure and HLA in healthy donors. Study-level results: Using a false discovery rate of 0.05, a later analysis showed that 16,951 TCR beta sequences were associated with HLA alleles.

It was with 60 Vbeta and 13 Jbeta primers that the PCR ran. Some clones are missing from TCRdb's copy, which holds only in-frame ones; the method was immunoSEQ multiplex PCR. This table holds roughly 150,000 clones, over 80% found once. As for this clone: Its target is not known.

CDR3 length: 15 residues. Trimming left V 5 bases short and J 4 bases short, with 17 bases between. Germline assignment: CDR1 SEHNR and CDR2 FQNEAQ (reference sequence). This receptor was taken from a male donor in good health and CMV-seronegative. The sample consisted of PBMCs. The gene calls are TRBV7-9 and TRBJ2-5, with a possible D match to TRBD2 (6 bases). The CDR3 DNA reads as TGTGCCAGCAGCCCCCGACAAGGAGGGAGAGAGACCCAGTACTTC. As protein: CASSPRQGGRETQYF.